Below are 2 T cell receptor beta chains sequenced from a single sample in a study of T cell changes during pregnancy in multiple sclerosis. Measured with immunoSEQ multiplex PCR; TCRdb has only the in-frame clones, and not every one. The table includes about 63,000 clones, 93% detected once. The sequencing used CD8+ T cells from peripheral blood mononuclear cells, collected in the second trimester of pregnancy. These receptors were taken from a female donor with multiple sclerosis, enrolled in a pregnancy study.

The V and J genes are TRBV30 and TRBJ2-3; 8 nucleotides line up with TRBD2. CDR1 is GTSNPN, CDR2 SVGIG, per germline (reference sequence). The CDR3 runs 16 residues. Unmatched junction bases numbered 7, after V lost 1 base and J lost 1 base. The CDR3: CAWSGGTTSGTDTQYF. The CDR3, as DNA: TGTGCCTGGAGTGGGGGTACGACTAGCGGCACAGATACGCAGTATTTT.

The chain employs TRBV2 and TRBJ2-3, with 9 positions matching TRBD1. This CDR3 is 18 amino acids long. The trim removed 6 bases at V and 4 bases at J, leaving 17 bases unmatched. Germline V lookup: CDR1 SNHLY, CDR2 FYNNEI. DNA of the CDR3: TGTGCCAGCAGGGGGCCGGGACAGGGTTCGTTTTATCCAGATACGCAGTATTTT. It specifies CASRGPGQGSFYPDTQYF.